This T cell receptor (beta chain) came from a study of cytomegalovirus exposure and HLA in healthy donors. Use of 60 Vbeta and 13 Jbeta primers characterized the PCR. Using immunoSEQ multiplex PCR, the repertoire was profiled, and TCRdb retains in-frame clones only, with some absent. The data show around 170,000 clones, 70% to 80% seen once. As for this clone: Its specificity is not known.

Points from the study as a whole: Sequencing likely caused a cluster of highly shared sequence variants. The classifier reportedly diagnosed cytomegalovirus status with high sensitivity and specificity. Rarity marked most TCR sequences, yet some public TCRs occurred in many donors. In an earlier analysis, in approximately 570 donors, most V segments appeared productive either ~87% or ~30% of the time.

This clonotype was obtained from a man aged 60-69 years in good health and CMV-seronegative. Material for sequencing was PBMCs.

The chain's CDR3 is CASTGQGIRGSYNEQFF. In nucleotides, the CDR3 is TGTGCCAGCACGGGACAGGGAATTCGTGGCTCCTACAATGAGCAGTTCTTC. The V call is TRBV28, the J call TRBJ2-1; 9 bases are shared with TRBD1. Germline loops: CDR1 MDHEN, CDR2 SYDVKM. CDR3 size: 17 residues. The junction had 10 bases not matched to a gene; V was cut back by 7 bases and J by 0 bases.